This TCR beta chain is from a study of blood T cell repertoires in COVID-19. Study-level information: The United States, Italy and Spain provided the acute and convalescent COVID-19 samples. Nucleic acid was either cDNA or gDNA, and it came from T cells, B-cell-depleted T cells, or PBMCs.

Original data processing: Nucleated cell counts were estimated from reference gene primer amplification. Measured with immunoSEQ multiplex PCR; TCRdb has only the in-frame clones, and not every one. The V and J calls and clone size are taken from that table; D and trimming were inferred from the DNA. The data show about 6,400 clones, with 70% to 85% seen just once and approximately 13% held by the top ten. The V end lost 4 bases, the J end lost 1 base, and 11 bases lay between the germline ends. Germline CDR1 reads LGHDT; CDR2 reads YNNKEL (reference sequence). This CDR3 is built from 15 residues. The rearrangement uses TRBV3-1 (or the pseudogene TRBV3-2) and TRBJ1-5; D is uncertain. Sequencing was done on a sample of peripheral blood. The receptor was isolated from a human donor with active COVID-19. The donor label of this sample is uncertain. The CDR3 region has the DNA TGTGCCAGCAGCCCCTCGACACCAAGCAATCAGCCCCAGCATTTT. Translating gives CASSPSTPSNQPQHF.